A single sample gave rise to the 7 T cell receptor beta chains below, sequenced in a study of T cells after yellow fever vaccination. TCRdb independently ran MiXCR on the 5' RACE reads; one entry per CDR3 protein. The profile shows some 600,000 distinct CDR3 sequences, around a sixth of them singletons. The sequencing used PBMCs, collected less than 6 days after the first yellow fever vaccination. Receptors originate from a man aged 18 to 30 who received the YFV17D yellow fever vaccine.

There are a few counts of this clonotype. The chain is built from TRBV6-2 or TRBV6-3 and TRBJ2-7, with D unresolved. The CDR3 consists of 14 residues. The germline V gene has CDR1 MNHEY and CDR2 SVGEGT. The germline V and J ends were trimmed by 2 bases and 2 bases, with 10 bases remaining between them. The CDR3 DNA reads as TGTGCCAGCAGTTACAGGCTAGGGACCTACGAGCAGTACTTC. Translated, it gives CASSYRLGTYEQYF.

The chain joins TRBV5-6 to TRBJ1-2; D is ambiguous. Per germline, CDR1 SGHDT and CDR2 YYEEEE. Trimming cost V 6 bases and J 0 bases, with 9 bases left between them. CDR3 length: 13 residues. CDR3 nucleotides: TGTGCCAGCAATCGAGGATCTAACTATGGCTACACCTTC. It is translated as CASNRGSNYGYTF.

The chain links TRBV19 to TRBJ2-7; the match to TRBD1 covers 9 bases. The CDR3 is 14 amino acids. Germline lookup yields CDR1 LNHDA and CDR2 SQIVND (reference sequence). Trimming cost V 6 bases and J 6 bases; bases outside gene matches: 9. Here the CDR3 reads CASSARTGVFEQYF. DNA of the CDR3: TGTGCCAGTAGCGCCCGGACAGGGGTCTTCGAGCAGTACTTC.

The chain employs TRBV20-1 and TRBJ2-7; TRBD1 aligns across 11 bases. Trimming took 0 bases from V and 3 from J; bases not matched to a gene: 4. This CDR3 is built from 15 residues. Germline CDR1 reads DFQATT; CDR2 reads SNEGSKA (reference sequence). The CDR3 sequence: CSARDLGTGGYEQYF. CDR3 nucleotide sequence: TGCAGTGCTAGAGATCTCGGGACAGGGGGCTACGAGCAGTACTTC.

The chain carries TRBV6-1 and TRBJ1-6; 8 positions agree with TRBD1. V shed 6 bases, J shed 10 bases, and the junction held 5 bases outside the gene matches. Germline V gene lookup returns CDR1 MNHNS and CDR2 SASEGT. This CDR3 region has 13 residues. The CDR3 here is CASRGRQGSPLHF. The CDR3 region has the DNA TGTGCCAGCAGGGGAAGACAGGGGTCACCCCTCCACTTT.

This clonotype was detected only a few times. The DNA for the CDR3 is TGTGCCAGCAGCTCACAGGGGGCGGCTAACTATGGCTACACCTTC. Encoded protein: CASSSQGAANYGYTF. The genes are TRBV7-2 and TRBJ1-2; 9 bases line up with TRBD1. Germline CDR1 is SGHTA and CDR2 is FQGNSA. The junction had 3 bases not matched to a gene; V was cut back by 4 bases and J by 0 bases. The CDR3 consists of 15 residues.

There are a few counts of this clonotype. The chain couples TRBV9 to TRBJ2-3; D gene unclear. The germline gives CDR1 SGDLS, CDR2 YYNGEE. The CDR3 covers 16 residues. Trimming cost V 0 bases and J 4 bases, with 15 bases left between them. CDR3 residues: CASSVAGQLSADTQYF. The CDR3 DNA reads TGTGCCAGCAGCGTAGCTGGCCAACTTTCGGCAGATACGCAGTATTTT.